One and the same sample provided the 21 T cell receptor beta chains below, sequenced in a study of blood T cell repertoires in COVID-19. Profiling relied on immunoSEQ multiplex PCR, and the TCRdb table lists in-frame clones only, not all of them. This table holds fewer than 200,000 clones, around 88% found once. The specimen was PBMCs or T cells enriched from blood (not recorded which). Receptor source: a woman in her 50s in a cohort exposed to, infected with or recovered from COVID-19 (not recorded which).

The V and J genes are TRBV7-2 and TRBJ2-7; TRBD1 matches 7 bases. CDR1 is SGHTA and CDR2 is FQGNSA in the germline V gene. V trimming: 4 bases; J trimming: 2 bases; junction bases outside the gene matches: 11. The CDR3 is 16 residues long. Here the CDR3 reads CASSSIPLGQAYEQYF. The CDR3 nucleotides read TGTGCCAGCAGCTCGATTCCGTTAGGACAGGCCTACGAGCAGTACTTC.

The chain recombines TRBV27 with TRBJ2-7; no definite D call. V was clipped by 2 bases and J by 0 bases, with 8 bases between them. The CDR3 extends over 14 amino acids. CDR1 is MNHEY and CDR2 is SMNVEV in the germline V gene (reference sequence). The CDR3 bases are TGTGCCAGCAGTTTAGGTTTCGGCTCCTACGAGCAGTACTTC. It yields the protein CASSLGFGSYEQYF.

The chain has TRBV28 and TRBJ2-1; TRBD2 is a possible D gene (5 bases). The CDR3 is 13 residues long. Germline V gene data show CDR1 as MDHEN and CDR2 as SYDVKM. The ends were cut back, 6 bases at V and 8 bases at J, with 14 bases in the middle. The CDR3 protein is CASSLTRLDEQFF. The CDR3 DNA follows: TGTGCCAGCAGCCTAACTAGATTGGATGAGCAGTTCTTC.

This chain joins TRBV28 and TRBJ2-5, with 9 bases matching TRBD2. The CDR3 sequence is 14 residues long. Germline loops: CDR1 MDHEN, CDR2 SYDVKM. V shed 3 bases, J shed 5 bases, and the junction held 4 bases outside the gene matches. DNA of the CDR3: TGTGCCAGCAGTTTTCCTAGCGGGACTGAGACCCAGTACTTC. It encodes CASSFPSGTETQYF.

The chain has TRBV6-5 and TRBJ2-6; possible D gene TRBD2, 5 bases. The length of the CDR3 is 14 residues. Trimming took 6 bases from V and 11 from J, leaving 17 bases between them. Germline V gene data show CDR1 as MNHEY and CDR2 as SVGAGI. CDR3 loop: CASSGIREMDVLTF. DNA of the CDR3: TGTGCCAGCAGCGGCATAAGGGAGATGGACGTCCTGACTTTC.

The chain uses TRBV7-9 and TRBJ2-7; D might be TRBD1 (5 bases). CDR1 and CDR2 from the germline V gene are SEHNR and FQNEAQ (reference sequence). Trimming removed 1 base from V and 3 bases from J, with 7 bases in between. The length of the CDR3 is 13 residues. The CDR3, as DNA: TGTGCCAGCAGCTTAGGGGGCTTCTACGAGCAGTACTTC. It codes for CASSLGGFYEQYF. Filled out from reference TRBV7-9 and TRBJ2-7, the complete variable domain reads DTGVSQNPRHKITKRGQNVTFRCDPISEHNRLYWYRQTLGQGPEFLTYFQNEAQLEKSRLLSDRFSAERPKGSFSTLEIQRTEQGDSAMYLCASSLGGFYEQYFGPGTRLTVT.

The CDR3: CASSPDGDYEQYF. DNA for the CDR3: TGTGCCAGCAGTCCTGACGGAGACTACGAGCAGTACTTC. The genes are TRBV2 and TRBJ2-7; no definite D call. V was shortened by 5 bases and J by 3 bases, with 11 bases between the two germline ends. The CDR3 runs 13 residues. From germline, CDR1 is SNHLY and CDR2 FYNNEI.

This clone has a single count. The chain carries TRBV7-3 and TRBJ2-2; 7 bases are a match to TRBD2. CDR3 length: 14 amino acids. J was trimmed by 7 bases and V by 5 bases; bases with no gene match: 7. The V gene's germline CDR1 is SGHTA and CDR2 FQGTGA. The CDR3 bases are TGTGCCAGCAGCCGCGGGGGTTCTAGCGGGGAGCTGTTTTTT. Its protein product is CASSRGGSSGELFF.

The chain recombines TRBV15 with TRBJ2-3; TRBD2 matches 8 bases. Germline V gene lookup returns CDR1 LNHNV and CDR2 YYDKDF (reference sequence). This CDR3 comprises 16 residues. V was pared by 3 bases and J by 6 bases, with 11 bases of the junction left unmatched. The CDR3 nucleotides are TGTGCCACCAGCAGTTCCCTCGGGAGGGGGATGGATACGCAGTATTTT. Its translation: CATSSSLGRGMDTQYF.

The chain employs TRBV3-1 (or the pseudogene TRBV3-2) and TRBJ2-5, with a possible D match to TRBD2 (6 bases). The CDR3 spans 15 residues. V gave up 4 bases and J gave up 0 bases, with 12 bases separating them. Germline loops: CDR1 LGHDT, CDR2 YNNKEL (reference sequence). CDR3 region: CASSPYSGNQETQYF. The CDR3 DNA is TGTGCCAGCAGCCCCTATAGCGGAAACCAAGAGACCCAGTACTTC.

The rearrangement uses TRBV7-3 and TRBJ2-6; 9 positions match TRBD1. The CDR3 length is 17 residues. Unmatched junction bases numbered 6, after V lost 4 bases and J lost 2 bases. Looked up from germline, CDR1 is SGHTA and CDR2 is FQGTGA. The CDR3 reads CASSSQGAIPGANVLTF. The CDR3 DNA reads TGTGCCAGCAGCTCACAGGGGGCGATCCCTGGGGCCAACGTCCTGACTTTC. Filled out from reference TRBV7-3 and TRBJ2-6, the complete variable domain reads GAGVSQTPSNKVTEKGKYVELRCDPISGHTALYWYRQSLGQGPEFLIYFQGTGAADDSGLPNDRFFAVRPEGSVSTLKIQRTERGDSAVYLCASSSQGAIPGANVLTFGAGSRLTVL.

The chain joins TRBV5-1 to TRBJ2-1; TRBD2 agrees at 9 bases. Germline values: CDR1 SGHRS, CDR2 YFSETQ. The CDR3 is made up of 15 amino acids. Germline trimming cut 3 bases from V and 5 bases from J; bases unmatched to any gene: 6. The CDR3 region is CASSSLAGSDNEQFF. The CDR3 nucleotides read TGCGCCAGCAGCTCTCTAGCGGGATCCGACAATGAGCAGTTCTTC.

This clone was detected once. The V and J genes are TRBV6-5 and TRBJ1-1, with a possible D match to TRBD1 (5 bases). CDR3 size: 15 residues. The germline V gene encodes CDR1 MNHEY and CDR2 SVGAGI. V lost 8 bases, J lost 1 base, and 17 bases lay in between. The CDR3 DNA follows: TGTGCCAGCCCAGAGGCAGGGTATGCGAACACTGAAGCTTTCTTT. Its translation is CASPEAGYANTEAFF.

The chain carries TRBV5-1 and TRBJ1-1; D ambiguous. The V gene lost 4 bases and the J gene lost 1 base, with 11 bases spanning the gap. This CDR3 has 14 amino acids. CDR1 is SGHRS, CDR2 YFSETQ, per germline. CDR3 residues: CASSPPRRNTEAFF. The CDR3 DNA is TGCGCCAGCAGCCCCCCGAGGAGGAACACTGAAGCTTTCTTT.

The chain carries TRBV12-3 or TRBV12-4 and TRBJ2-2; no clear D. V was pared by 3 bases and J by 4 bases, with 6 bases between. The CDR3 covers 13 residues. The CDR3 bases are TGTGCCAGCAGTTTTAAAGCCACCGGGGAGCTGTTTTTT. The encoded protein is CASSFKATGELFF.

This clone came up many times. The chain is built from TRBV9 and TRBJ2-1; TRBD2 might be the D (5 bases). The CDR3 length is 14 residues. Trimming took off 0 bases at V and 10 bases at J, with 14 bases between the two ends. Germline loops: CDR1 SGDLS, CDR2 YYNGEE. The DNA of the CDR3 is TGTGCCAGCAGCGTAGTGCAGATTGGAGGAGAGCAGTTCTTC. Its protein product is CASSVVQIGGEQFF.

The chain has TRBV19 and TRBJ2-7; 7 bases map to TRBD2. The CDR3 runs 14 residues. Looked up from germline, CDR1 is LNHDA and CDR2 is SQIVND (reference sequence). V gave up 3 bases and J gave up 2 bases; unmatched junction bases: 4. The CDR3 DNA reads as TGTGCCAGTAGTATTGGCGGGAGTGCCTACGAGCAGTACTTC. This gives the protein CASSIGGSAYEQYF.

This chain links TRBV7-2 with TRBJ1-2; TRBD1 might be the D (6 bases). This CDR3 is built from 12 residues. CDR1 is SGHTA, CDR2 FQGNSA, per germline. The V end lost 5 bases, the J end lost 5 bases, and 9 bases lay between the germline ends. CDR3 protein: CASSRDNYGYTF. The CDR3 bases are TGTGCCAGCAGCCGGGACAATTATGGCTACACCTTC.

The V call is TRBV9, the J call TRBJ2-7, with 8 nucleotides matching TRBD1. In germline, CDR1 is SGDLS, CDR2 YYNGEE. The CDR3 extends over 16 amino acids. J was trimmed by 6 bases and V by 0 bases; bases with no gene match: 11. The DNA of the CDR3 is TGTGCCAGCAGCGTAGGTTCAGGGGGCGTTTATTTCGAGCAGTACTTC. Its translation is CASSVGSGGVYFEQYF.

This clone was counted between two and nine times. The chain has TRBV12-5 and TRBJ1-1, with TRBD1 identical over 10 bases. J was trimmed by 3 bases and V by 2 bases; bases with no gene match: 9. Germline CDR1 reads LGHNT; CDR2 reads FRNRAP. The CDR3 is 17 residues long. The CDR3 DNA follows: TGTGCTAGTGGTTTGTCGACAGGGGGCTTATCGGACACTGAAGCTTTCTTT. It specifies CASGLSTGGLSDTEAFF.

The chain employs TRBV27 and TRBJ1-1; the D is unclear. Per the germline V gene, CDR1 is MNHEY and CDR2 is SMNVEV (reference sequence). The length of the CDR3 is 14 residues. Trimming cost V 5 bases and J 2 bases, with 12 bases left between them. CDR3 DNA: TGTGCCAGCAGTCCCGTGCAGTTTAACACTGAAGCTTTCTTT. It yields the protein CASSPVQFNTEAFF.